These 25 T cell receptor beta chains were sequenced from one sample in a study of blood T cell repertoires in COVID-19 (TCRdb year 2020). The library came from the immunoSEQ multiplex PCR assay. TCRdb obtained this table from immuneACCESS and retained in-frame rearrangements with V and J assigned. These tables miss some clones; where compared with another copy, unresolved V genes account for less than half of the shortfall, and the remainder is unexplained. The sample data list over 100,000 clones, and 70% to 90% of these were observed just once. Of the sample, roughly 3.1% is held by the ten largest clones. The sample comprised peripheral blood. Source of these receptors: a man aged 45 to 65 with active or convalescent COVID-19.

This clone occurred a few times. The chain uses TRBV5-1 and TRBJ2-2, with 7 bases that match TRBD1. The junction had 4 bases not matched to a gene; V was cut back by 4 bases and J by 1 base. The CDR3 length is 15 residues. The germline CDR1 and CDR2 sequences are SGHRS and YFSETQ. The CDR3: CASSLGQVNTGELFF. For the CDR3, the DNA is TGCGCCAGCAGCCTTGGACAGGTGAACACCGGGGAGCTGTTTTTT.

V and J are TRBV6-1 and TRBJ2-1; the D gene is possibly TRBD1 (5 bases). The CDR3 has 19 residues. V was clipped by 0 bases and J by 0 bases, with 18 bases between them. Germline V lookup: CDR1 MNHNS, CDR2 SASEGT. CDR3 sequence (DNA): TGTGCCAGCAGTGAAGCGCTTCTTAAGTGGGGCAGCTCCTACAATGAGCAGTTCTTC. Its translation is CASSEALLKWGSSYNEQFF.

This chain's CDR3 is CASSYSPRSNQPQHF. The CDR3 nucleotides are TGTGCCAGCAGTTACTCGCCCAGGTCCAATCAGCCCCAGCATTTT. The genes are TRBV6-5 and TRBJ1-5; no firm D call. The length of the CDR3 is 15 residues. Trimming stripped 0 bases from V and 3 bases from J, with 9 bases between. Per the germline V gene, CDR1 is MNHEY and CDR2 is SVGAGI.

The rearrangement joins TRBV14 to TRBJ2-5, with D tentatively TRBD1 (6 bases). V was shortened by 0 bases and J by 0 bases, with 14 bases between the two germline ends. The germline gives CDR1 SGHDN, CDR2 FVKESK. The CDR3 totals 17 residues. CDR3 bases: TGTGCCAGCAGCCAAGAGATCGGACAGTCGTACCAAGAGACCCAGTACTTC. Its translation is CASSQEIGQSYQETQYF.

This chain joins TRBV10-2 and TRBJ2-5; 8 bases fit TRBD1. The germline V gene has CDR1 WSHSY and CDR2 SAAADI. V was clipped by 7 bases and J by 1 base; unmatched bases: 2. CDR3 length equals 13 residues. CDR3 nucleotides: TGCGCCAGCACCAGGGGGCTCCAAGAGACCCAGTACTTC. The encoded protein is CASTRGLQETQYF.

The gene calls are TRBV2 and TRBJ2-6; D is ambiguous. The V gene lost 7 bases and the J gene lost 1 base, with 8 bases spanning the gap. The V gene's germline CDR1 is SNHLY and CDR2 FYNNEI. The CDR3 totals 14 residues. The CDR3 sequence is CASKANSGANVLTF. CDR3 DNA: TGTGCCAGCAAAGCTAATTCTGGGGCCAACGTCCTGACTTTC.

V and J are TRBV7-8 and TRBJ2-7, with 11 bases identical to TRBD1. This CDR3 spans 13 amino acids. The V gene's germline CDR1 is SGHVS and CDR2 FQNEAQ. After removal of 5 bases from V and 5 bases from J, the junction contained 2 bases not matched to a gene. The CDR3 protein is CASSRDRGDEQYF. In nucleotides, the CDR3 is TGTGCCAGCAGCCGGGACAGGGGGGACGAGCAGTACTTC.

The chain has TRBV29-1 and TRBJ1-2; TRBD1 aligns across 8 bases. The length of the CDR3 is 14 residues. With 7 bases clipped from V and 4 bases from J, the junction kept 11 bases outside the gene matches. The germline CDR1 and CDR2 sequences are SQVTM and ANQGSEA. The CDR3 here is CSAKGQGGGYGYTF. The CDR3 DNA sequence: TGCAGCGCCAAAGGACAGGGAGGCGGCTATGGCTACACCTTC.

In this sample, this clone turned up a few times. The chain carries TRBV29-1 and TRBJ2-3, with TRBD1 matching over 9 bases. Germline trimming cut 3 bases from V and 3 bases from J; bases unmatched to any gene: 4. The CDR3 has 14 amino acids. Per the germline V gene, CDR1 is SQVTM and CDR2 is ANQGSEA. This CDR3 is CSVEGQGLTDTQYF. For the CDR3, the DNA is TGCAGCGTTGAGGGACAGGGACTTACAGATACGCAGTATTTT.

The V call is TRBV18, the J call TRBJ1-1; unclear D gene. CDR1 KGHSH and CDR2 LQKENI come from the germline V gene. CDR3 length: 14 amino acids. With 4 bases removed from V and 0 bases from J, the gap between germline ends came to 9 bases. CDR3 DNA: TGTGCCAGCTCACAAACGGCGGTGAACACTGAAGCTTTCTTT. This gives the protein CASSQTAVNTEAFF.

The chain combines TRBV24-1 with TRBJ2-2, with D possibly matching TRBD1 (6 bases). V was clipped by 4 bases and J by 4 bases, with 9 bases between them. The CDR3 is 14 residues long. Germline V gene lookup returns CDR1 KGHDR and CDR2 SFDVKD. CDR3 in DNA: TGTGCCACCAGTGACAGGGGTGGCACCGGGGAGCTGTTTTTT. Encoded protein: CATSDRGGTGELFF.

As DNA, the CDR3 is TGTGCCAGCAGCAGTACAGGGGGGGAGACCCAGTACTTC. Its protein product is CASSSTGGETQYF. V and J are TRBV11-2 and TRBJ2-5; TRBD1 matches 8 bases. V was clipped by 5 bases and J by 5 bases; unmatched bases: 4. The germline gives CDR1 SGHAT, CDR2 FQNNGV. The CDR3 length is 13 residues.

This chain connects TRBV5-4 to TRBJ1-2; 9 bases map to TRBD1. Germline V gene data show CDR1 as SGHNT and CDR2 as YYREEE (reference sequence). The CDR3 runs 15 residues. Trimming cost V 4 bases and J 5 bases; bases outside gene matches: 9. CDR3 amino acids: CASSTGQGTLYGYTF. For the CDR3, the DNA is TGTGCCAGCAGCACCGGACAGGGGACCCTGTATGGCTACACCTTC.

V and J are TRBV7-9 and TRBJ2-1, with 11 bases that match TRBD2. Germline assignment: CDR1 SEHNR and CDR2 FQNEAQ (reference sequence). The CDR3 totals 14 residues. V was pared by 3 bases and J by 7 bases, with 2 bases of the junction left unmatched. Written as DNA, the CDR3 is TGTGCCAGCAGCTTCGGACTAGCGGGTAATGAGCAGTTCTTC. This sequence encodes CASSFGLAGNEQFF.

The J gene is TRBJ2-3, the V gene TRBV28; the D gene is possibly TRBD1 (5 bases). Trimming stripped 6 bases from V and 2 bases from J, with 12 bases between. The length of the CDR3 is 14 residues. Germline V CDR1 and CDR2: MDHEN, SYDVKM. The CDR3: CASRDKGHTDTQYF. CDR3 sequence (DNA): TGTGCCAGCAGGGACAAAGGTCACACAGATACGCAGTATTTT.

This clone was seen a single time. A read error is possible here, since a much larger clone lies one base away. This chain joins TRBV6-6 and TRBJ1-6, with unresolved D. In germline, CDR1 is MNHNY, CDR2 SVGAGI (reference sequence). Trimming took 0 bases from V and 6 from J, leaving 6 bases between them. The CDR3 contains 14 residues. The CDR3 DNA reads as TGTGCCAGCAGTTACTCGGAGGCTAATTCACCCCTCCACTTT. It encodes CASSYSEANSPLHF.

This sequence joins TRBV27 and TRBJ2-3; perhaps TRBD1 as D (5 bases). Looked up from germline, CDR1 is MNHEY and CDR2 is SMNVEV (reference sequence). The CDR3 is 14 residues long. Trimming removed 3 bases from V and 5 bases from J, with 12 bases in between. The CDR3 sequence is CASSFDSGGDTQYF. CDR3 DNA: TGTGCCAGCAGTTTTGACAGTGGCGGAGATACGCAGTATTTT.

The CDR3 is CASSPRTDYNEQFF. The CDR3 DNA follows: TGTGCCAGCAGCCCGCGGACTGACTACAATGAGCAGTTCTTC. The rearrangement joins TRBV7-9 to TRBJ2-1; D might be TRBD2 (5 bases). Trimming shortened V by 5 bases and J by 3 bases, and 11 bases separated the two germline ends. Looked up from germline, CDR1 is SEHNR and CDR2 is FQNEAQ (reference sequence). The CDR3 consists of 14 residues.

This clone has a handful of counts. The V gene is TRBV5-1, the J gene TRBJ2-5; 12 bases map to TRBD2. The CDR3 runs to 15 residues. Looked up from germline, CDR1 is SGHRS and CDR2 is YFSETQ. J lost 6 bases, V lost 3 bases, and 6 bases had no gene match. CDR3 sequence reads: CASSSLAGGHQTQYF. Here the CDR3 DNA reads TGCGCCAGCAGCTCCCTAGCGGGGGGGCATCAGACCCAGTACTTC.

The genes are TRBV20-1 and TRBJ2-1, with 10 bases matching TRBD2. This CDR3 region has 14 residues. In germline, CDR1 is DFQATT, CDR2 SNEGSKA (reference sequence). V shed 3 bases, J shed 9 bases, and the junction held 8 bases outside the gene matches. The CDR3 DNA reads TGCAGTGCTAGTGCTAGCGGGGGTAGAGGTGAGCAGTTCTTC. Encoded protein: CSASASGGRGEQFF.

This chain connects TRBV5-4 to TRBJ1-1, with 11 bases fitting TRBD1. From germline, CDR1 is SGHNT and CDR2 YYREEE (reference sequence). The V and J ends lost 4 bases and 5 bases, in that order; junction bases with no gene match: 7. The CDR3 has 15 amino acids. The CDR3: CASSPGQGASTEAFF. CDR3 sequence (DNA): TGTGCCAGCAGCCCTGGACAGGGGGCGTCAACTGAAGCTTTCTTT.

CDR3 in DNA: TGCGCCAGCAGCGAAGGGACAACCAGCACAGATACGCAGTATTTT. Encoded protein: CASSEGTTSTDTQYF. The J gene is TRBJ2-3, the V gene TRBV5-1, with D perhaps matching TRBD1 (6 bases). This CDR3 contains 15 residues. Germline V lookup: CDR1 SGHRS, CDR2 YFSETQ. The germline V and J ends were trimmed by 4 bases and 0 bases, with 12 bases remaining between them.

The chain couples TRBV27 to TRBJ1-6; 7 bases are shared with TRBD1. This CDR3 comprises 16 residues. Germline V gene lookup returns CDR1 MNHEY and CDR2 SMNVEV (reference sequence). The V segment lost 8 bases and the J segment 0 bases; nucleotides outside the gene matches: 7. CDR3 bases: TGTGCCAGCGGACAGGACAAGAGCTCCTATAATTCACCCCTCCACTTT. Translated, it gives CASGQDKSSYNSPLHF.

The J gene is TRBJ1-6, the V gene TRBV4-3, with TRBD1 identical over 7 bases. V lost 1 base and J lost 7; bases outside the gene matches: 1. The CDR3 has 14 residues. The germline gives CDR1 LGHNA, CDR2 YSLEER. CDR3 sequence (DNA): TGCGCCAGCAGCCAAGTCAGGGGGAATTCACCCCTCCACTTT. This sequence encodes CASSQVRGNSPLHF.

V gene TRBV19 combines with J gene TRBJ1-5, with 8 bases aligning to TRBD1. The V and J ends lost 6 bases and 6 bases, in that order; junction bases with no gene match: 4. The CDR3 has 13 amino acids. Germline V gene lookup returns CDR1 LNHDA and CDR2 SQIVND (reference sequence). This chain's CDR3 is CASSQGAGQPQHF. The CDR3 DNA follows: TGTGCCAGTAGCCAGGGGGCAGGTCAGCCCCAGCATTTT. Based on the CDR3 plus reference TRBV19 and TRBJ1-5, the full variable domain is DGGITQSPKYLFRKEGQNVTLSCEQNLNHDAMYWYRQDPGQGLRLIYYSQIVNDFQKGDIAEGYSVSREKKESFPLTVTSAQKNPTAFYLCASSQGAGQPQHFGDGTRLSIL.